A single sample gave rise to the 27 T cell receptor beta chains below, sequenced in a study of identical twins. TCRdb called the 5' RACE reads again in MiXCR, with one record for every CDR3 protein. The table records 550,000 to 700,000 distinct CDR3 sequences, less than 25% of them present only once. These data were also reused for a study on T cells expressing NK-cell markers.

Input material: PBMCs. All receptors come from a woman between 18 and 29 years old in good health.

This chain uses TRBV20-1 with TRBJ2-2, with unresolved D. This CDR3 has 14 residues. Germline V gene data show CDR1 as DFQATT and CDR2 as SNEGSKA (reference sequence). V was cut by 7 bases and J by 3 bases, with 15 bases left in between. The CDR3 DNA is TGCAGTGTTAAACCGGGTCTTGACACCGGGGAGCTGTTTTTT. This codes for CSVKPGLDTGELFF.

This clonotype was counted a few times. The DNA for the CDR3 is TGTGCCAGCAGTTTAAGGGCGGGAGGGCCCTCCTACAATGAGCAGTTCTTC. It translates to CASSLRAGGPSYNEQFF. The chain links TRBV27 to TRBJ2-1; 9 bases are a match to TRBD2. CDR3 length equals 17 residues. Germline V gives CDR1 MNHEY, CDR2 SMNVEV (reference sequence). The V segment lost 2 bases and the J segment 0 bases; nucleotides outside the gene matches: 5.

This clonotype was seen only a few times. The CDR3 loop is CASTLRTGGLNIQYF. The CDR3 DNA sequence: TGTGCCAGCACTCTCCGGACAGGGGGATTAAACATTCAGTACTTC. The chain is built from TRBV6-2 or TRBV6-3 and TRBJ2-4; 10 positions agree with TRBD1. The germline gives CDR1 MNHEY, CDR2 SVGEGT. The CDR3 totals 15 residues. J was trimmed by 6 bases and V by 7 bases; bases with no gene match: 9.

The chain combines TRBV6-5 with TRBJ2-1; 9 nucleotides agree with TRBD2. There are 18 residues in the CDR3. CDR1 and CDR2 (germline): MNHEY, SVGAGI. V was clipped by 4 bases and J by 4 bases; unmatched bases: 14. CDR3 coding DNA: TGTGCCAGCAGTTCTGCCCCGGGGAGCGGGAGGCCTTACAATGAGCAGTTCTTC. Translated, it gives CASSSAPGSGRPYNEQFF.

The chain employs TRBV10-3 and TRBJ2-2; D gene uncertain. V was cut by 4 bases and J by 7 bases, with 13 bases left in between. In germline, CDR1 is ENHRY, CDR2 SYGVKD. This CDR3 comprises 14 residues. The CDR3 loop is CAISAKLNLGELFF. CDR3 DNA: TGTGCCATCAGTGCCAAGTTGAACCTCGGGGAGCTGTTTTTT.

The chain couples TRBV7-2 to TRBJ2-5; maybe TRBD1 (6 bases). The CDR3 spans 14 residues. The V gene's germline CDR1 is SGHTA and CDR2 FQGNSA. The V and J ends lost 5 bases and 5 bases respectively, with 15 bases between them. The CDR3 region has the DNA TGTGCCAGCAGCCCCCGTCAGGACAGTGAGACCCAGTACTTC. It specifies CASSPRQDSETQYF. The variable domain in full, completed from reference TRBV7-2 and TRBJ2-5, reads GAGVSQSPSNKVTEKGKDVELRCDPISGHTALYWYRQSLGQGLEFLIYFQGNSAPDKSGLPSDRFSAERTGGSVSTLTIQRTQQEDSAVYLCASSPRQDSETQYFGPGTRLLVL.

This clonotype was observed many times. This chain links TRBV20-1 with TRBJ1-1, with D perhaps matching TRBD1 (6 bases). Germline loops: CDR1 DFQATT, CDR2 SNEGSKA (reference sequence). Trimming left V 3 bases short and J 0 bases short, with 8 bases between. This CDR3 has 13 residues. In DNA form, the CDR3 reads TGCAGTGCTAGGGGGGCAGTGAACACTGAAGCTTTCTTT. Translated: CSARGAVNTEAFF.

V is TRBV6-5 and J is TRBJ2-3, with D hard to call. The CDR3 contains 12 residues. Germline V CDR1 and CDR2: MNHEY, SVGAGI. Trimming stripped 7 bases from V and 4 bases from J, with 9 bases between. In DNA form, the CDR3 reads TGTGCCAGCACCGATGGGGCAGATACGCAGTATTTT. Protein sequence: CASTDGADTQYF.

This clonotype was seen repeatedly, ten times or more. This sequence joins TRBV7-6 and TRBJ2-3; D is possibly TRBD2 (6 bases). Trimming removed 5 bases from V and 4 bases from J, with 19 bases in between. This CDR3 region has 16 residues. CDR1 is SGHVS, CDR2 FNYEAQ, per germline. As DNA, the CDR3 is TGTGCCAGCAGCCCTAATTCGGAGGGTGGGCCAGATACGCAGTATTTT. This codes for CASSPNSEGGPDTQYF.

This clonotype came up many times. This chain uses TRBV24-1 with TRBJ2-2; 8 nucleotides agree with TRBD2. Trimming took 3 bases from V and 4 from J; bases not matched to a gene: 15. Germline assignment: CDR1 KGHDR and CDR2 SFDVKD. CDR3 length equals 19 residues. CDR3 DNA sequence: TGTGCCACCAGTGATCGGAGCGGGAGAGGTTCCGATGGCACCGGGGAGCTGTTTTTT. This encodes CATSDRSGRGSDGTGELFF.

V gene TRBV12-3 or TRBV12-4 combines with J gene TRBJ2-2, with 12 bases aligning to TRBD2. CDR3 size: 16 residues. V shed 4 bases, J shed 4 bases, and the junction held 4 bases outside the gene matches. The CDR3 region is CASSSPSGRATGELFF. The CDR3 coding sequence is TGTGCCAGCAGTTCTCCTAGCGGGAGGGCCACCGGGGAGCTGTTTTTT.

V is TRBV7-8 and J is TRBJ2-7; TRBD2 agrees at 8 bases. Germline V lookup: CDR1 SGHVS, CDR2 FQNEAQ. The V and J ends lost 3 bases and 1 base, in that order; junction bases with no gene match: 5. The CDR3 loop spans 15 amino acids. The CDR3: CASSFSGTRSYEQYF. The CDR3 DNA reads as TGTGCCAGCAGCTTTTCCGGGACTAGATCCTACGAGCAGTACTTC.

The J gene is TRBJ2-2, the V gene TRBV9, with D hard to call. This CDR3 has 12 amino acids. The germline CDR1 and CDR2 sequences are SGDLS and YYNGEE. Trimming took off 4 bases at V and 4 bases at J, with 5 bases between the two ends. The CDR3 coding sequence is TGTGCCAGCAGCACGACCACCGGGGAGCTGTTTTTT. Protein product: CASSTTTGELFF.

This clonotype was found a few times. The chain links TRBV6-5 to TRBJ1-2; tentative D call: TRBD1 (6 bases). Germline V gene data show CDR1 as MNHEY and CDR2 as SVGAGI. This CDR3 contains 16 residues. V dropped 4 bases and J dropped 4 bases, with 19 bases sitting between them. This CDR3 is CASSSASRGLTYGYTF. CDR3 nucleotide sequence: TGTGCCAGCAGTTCTGCCTCCAGGGGATTGACCTATGGCTACACCTTC.

This clonotype was seen only a few times. V gene TRBV6-1 combines with J gene TRBJ2-5; D is undetermined. V shed 6 bases and J shed 3 bases, with 11 bases lying between them. Germline lookup yields CDR1 MNHNS and CDR2 SASEGT. This CDR3 comprises 13 residues. CDR3 nucleotides: TGTGCCAGCAGCCGCCGTCGAGAAGAGACCCAGTACTTC. This sequence encodes CASSRRREETQYF.

In this sample, this clonotype turned up many times. This chain uses TRBV10-3 with TRBJ2-7; possible D gene TRBD2, 6 bases. Deletions cut 8 bases from V and 4 bases from J, with 12 bases between. Germline values: CDR1 ENHRY, CDR2 SYGVKD. There are 12 residues in the CDR3. The CDR3 region has the DNA TGTGCCATCGGATTGGAGGGGTACGAGCAGTACTTC. Amino acid sequence: CAIGLEGYEQYF.

The rearrangement uses TRBV20-1 and TRBJ2-6, with D possibly being TRBD2 (6 bases). Germline CDR1 and CDR2: DFQATT and SNEGSKA (reference sequence). Trimming left V 0 bases short and J 2 bases short, with 11 bases between. The CDR3 spans 16 residues. CDR3 residues: CSAREGGTPGANVLTF. The CDR3 region has the DNA TGCAGTGCTAGAGAGGGGGGAACCCCTGGGGCCAACGTCCTGACTTTC.

The chain employs TRBV27 and TRBJ2-3; 8 bases line up with TRBD2. This CDR3 is built from 15 residues. The germline gives CDR1 MNHEY, CDR2 SMNVEV (reference sequence). V lost 6 bases to trimming and J lost 8 bases; unmatched junction nucleotides: 13. CDR3 protein: CASRLSGDSVSTQYF. CDR3 in DNA: TGTGCCAGCAGGCTTAGCGGGGACTCGGTCTCTACGCAGTATTTT.

The chain recombines TRBV6-2 or TRBV6-3 with TRBJ2-1, with 10 bases lining up with TRBD2. V gave up 6 bases and J gave up 3 bases; unmatched junction bases: 8. The CDR3 contains 16 residues. Looked up from germline, CDR1 is MNHEY and CDR2 is SVGEGT. The CDR3 loop is CASSGLAEAIYNEQFF. CDR3 DNA: TGTGCCAGCAGCGGACTAGCGGAGGCGATCTACAATGAGCAGTTCTTC.

The V call is TRBV20-1, the J call TRBJ2-7; TRBD2 matches at 11 bases. The CDR3 totals 15 residues. Germline V gene lookup returns CDR1 DFQATT and CDR2 SNEGSKA (reference sequence). V was clipped by 3 bases and J by 0 bases; unmatched bases: 4. The CDR3 nucleotides are TGCAGTGCTAGCGGACTAGCGGGCAACTCCTACGAGCAGTACTTC. It yields the protein CSASGLAGNSYEQYF.

The sample holds a few counts of this clonotype. The chain employs TRBV20-1 and TRBJ2-5, with D perhaps TRBD2 (5 bases). Trimming took 5 bases from V and 9 from J, leaving 13 bases between them. The CDR3 contains 11 residues. Germline V gene sequence: CDR1 DFQATT, CDR2 SNEGSKA (reference sequence). CDR3 sequence reads: CSASDLRAQYF. The CDR3 DNA reads TGCAGTGCTTCCGATCTGCGGGCCCAGTACTTC.

The chain combines TRBV4-1 with TRBJ1-2, with a weak D call TRBD1 (6 bases). The CDR3 is 16 residues long. Trimming shortened V by 3 bases and J by 0 bases, and 14 bases separated the two germline ends. CDR1 MGHRA and CDR2 YSYEKL come from the germline V gene. CDR3 sequence (DNA): TGCGCCAGCAGCCAGCCCGAGACAGGAGCTAACTATGGCTACACCTTC. This sequence encodes CASSQPETGANYGYTF.

This chain links TRBV20-1 with TRBJ2-7; 8 positions agree with TRBD1. This CDR3 region has 14 residues. J lost 0 bases, V lost 4 bases, and 5 bases had no gene match. The germline V gene has CDR1 DFQATT and CDR2 SNEGSKA (reference sequence). CDR3 coding DNA: TGCAGTGCTACCGGGACAGGATTCTCCTACGAGCAGTACTTC. Translation gives CSATGTGFSYEQYF.

V and J are TRBV29-1 and TRBJ2-7; D could derive from TRBD1 or TRBD2 (5 bases each). Trimming cost V 4 bases and J 8 bases, with 27 bases left between them. CDR3 length equals 16 residues. The germline V gene encodes CDR1 SQVTM and CDR2 ANQGSEA. CDR3 DNA sequence: TGCAGCGTTGGGGTTGTGGGTGACAGAGGGTTCTTAAAGCAGTACTTC. It translates to CSVGVVGDRGFLKQYF.

The chain recombines TRBV20-1 with TRBJ2-7; D ambiguous. In germline, CDR1 is DFQATT, CDR2 SNEGSKA (reference sequence). This CDR3 is 13 amino acids long. V was cut by 0 bases and J by 8 bases, with 14 bases left in between. Written as DNA, the CDR3 is TGCAGTGCTAGAGATCAGTTTTCCATTAAGCAGTACTTC. Encoded protein: CSARDQFSIKQYF.

V is TRBV7-9 and J is TRBJ1-2; TRBD1 agrees at 7 bases. This CDR3 has 15 amino acids. In germline, CDR1 is SEHNR, CDR2 FQNEAQ (reference sequence). Trimming at V came to 4 bases and at J to 7 bases, leaving 12 bases not matched to a gene. CDR3 bases: TGTGCCAGCAGCTCTCCTTTGAGGGGGCGCTCTGGCTACACCTTC. Protein: CASSSPLRGRSGYTF.

This sequence joins TRBV29-1 and TRBJ2-5, with D perhaps TRBD1 or TRBD2 (5 bases each). CDR1 is SQVTM, CDR2 ANQGSEA, per germline. The CDR3 has 12 amino acids. V lost 4 bases to trimming and J lost 5 bases, with 11 bases between them. The CDR3 DNA is TGCAGCGTTGGGGACCCTCGGGAGACCCAGTACTTC. This encodes CSVGDPRETQYF.